The next 20 T cell receptor beta chains were all read from a single sample in a study of CD8 T cells in Susac syndrome. After extraction with the RNeasy kit, roughly 0.5 to 1 ug of the RNA was reverse transcribed using random hexamers. TCRdb independently ran MiXCR on the immunoSEQ multiplex PCR reads; one entry per CDR3 protein. Of 95,000 to 150,000 distinct CDR3 sequences listed, roughly 94% are singletons. The sample taken for sequencing was CD8+ T cells from PBMCs. These receptors originate from a human donor with Susac syndrome.

This sequence joins TRBV12-3 or TRBV12-4 and TRBJ2-7; D call uncertain. CDR3 size: 12 residues. Trimming took off 2 bases at V and 4 bases at J, with 6 bases between the two ends. As DNA, the CDR3 is TGTGCCAGCAGTTTAAACGCTTACGAGCAGTACTTC. Protein: CASSLNAYEQYF.

V usage is TRBV6-5 and J usage is TRBJ2-1; D may be TRBD1 (5 bases). V lost 2 bases and J 9 bases, leaving 11 bases between the germline ends. Germline loops: CDR1 MNHEY, CDR2 SVGAGI. The CDR3 is made up of 13 amino acids. CDR3 sequence: CASSYGAGFEQFF. CDR3 coding DNA: TGTGCCAGCAGTTACGGGGCAGGGTTTGAGCAGTTCTTC.

The gene calls are TRBV6-4 and TRBJ2-3, with D possibly TRBD2 on 6 matching bases. Trimming left V 2 bases short and J 3 bases short, with 12 bases between. Germline V gene data show CDR1 as MRHNA and CDR2 as SNTAGT. This CDR3 is built from 15 residues. This CDR3 is CASSDRAGSTDTQYF. The DNA of the CDR3 is TGTGCCAGCAGTGACCGGGCGGGGTCAACAGATACGCAGTATTTT.

The chain joins TRBV6-1 to TRBJ2-7; maybe TRBD1 (6 bases). V was trimmed by 9 bases and J by 5 bases, leaving 11 bases between them. Per germline, CDR1 MNHNS and CDR2 SASEGT. The CDR3 covers 11 residues. The CDR3 DNA sequence: TGTGCCAGTAACCACAGGGACGAGCAGTACTTC. This codes for CASNHRDEQYF.

The chain couples TRBV25-1 to TRBJ1-2; D ambiguous. The CDR3 is 10 residues long. The V end was cut by 6 bases, the J end by 2 bases, with 1 base between. Germline V CDR1 and CDR2: MGHDK, SYGVNS. The DNA for the CDR3 is TGTGCCAGCAGCAACTATGGCTACACCTTC. Translation: CASSNYGYTF.

The chain links TRBV7-2 to TRBJ1-2; D uncertain. This CDR3 contains 11 residues. V shed 7 bases and J shed 8 bases, with 11 bases lying between them. Germline loops: CDR1 SGHTA, CDR2 FQGNSA. CDR3 in DNA: TGTGCCAGCACCCCGATGCTGGGCTACACCTTC. It translates to CASTPMLGYTF.

Here the CDR3 DNA reads TGTGCCAGCAGTCCTCAGGGGGCGTATAGCAATCAGCCCCAGCATTTT. This codes for CASSPQGAYSNQPQHF. The chain carries TRBV27 and TRBJ1-5; 8 bases agree with TRBD1. There are 16 residues in the CDR3. Germline CDR1 is MNHEY and CDR2 is SMNVEV (reference sequence). With 5 bases clipped from V and 0 bases from J, the junction kept 6 bases outside the gene matches.

This chain connects TRBV4-1 to TRBJ1-1; D might be TRBD1 (6 bases). This CDR3 is 13 amino acids long. Germline V lookup: CDR1 MGHRA, CDR2 YSYEKL. V was shortened by 3 bases and J by 4 bases, with 9 bases between the two germline ends. The CDR3 here is CASSHGGGTEAFF. The CDR3 region has the DNA TGCGCCAGCAGCCATGGGGGCGGCACTGAAGCTTTCTTT.

The chain links TRBV6-5 to TRBJ2-2; D is undetermined. Trimming pared 2 bases from V and 1 base from J, leaving 8 bases between. Germline CDR1 and CDR2: MNHEY and SVGAGI. The CDR3 extends over 15 amino acids. CDR3 protein: CASSYGMGNTGELFF. The CDR3 DNA sequence: TGTGCCAGCAGTTACGGGATGGGGAACACCGGGGAGCTGTTTTTT.

V is TRBV6-2 or TRBV6-3 and J is TRBJ1-1; D unclear. Trimming pared 6 bases from V and 4 bases from J, leaving 15 bases between. CDR3 length: 14 residues. Germline loops: CDR1 MNHEY, CDR2 SVGEGT. CDR3 sequence (DNA): TGTGCCAGCAGCTCCGTATCCGTGTTCACTGAAGCTTTCTTT. Its translation is CASSSVSVFTEAFF.

J is TRBJ1-1 and V is TRBV12-3 or TRBV12-4; no firm D call. The V end was cut by 3 bases, the J end by 11 bases, with 16 bases between. CDR3 length: 13 amino acids. CDR3 region: CASSLSGGRPAFF. As DNA, the CDR3 is TGTGCCAGCAGTTTGAGTGGAGGGCGGCCGGCTTTCTTT.

V usage is TRBV4-2 and J usage is TRBJ1-1; the D is unclear. The CDR3 is made up of 14 amino acids. Looked up from germline, CDR1 is LGHNA and CDR2 is YNFKEQ. The V gene lost 1 base and the J gene lost 0 bases, with 6 bases spanning the gap. This CDR3 reads CASSQGALNTEAFF. The CDR3 bases are TGTGCCAGCAGCCAAGGTGCATTGAACACTGAAGCTTTCTTT.

The rearrangement joins TRBV4-2 to TRBJ2-7, with 8 bases fitting TRBD2. The J segment lost 0 bases and the V segment lost 3 bases, leaving 7 bases of the junction unmatched. There are 16 residues in the CDR3. CDR1 LGHNA and CDR2 YNFKEQ come from the germline V gene. This CDR3 is CASSQDAGGGSYEQYF. CDR3 coding DNA: TGTGCCAGCAGCCAGGACGCCGGGGGGGGCTCCTACGAGCAGTACTTC.

The J gene is TRBJ2-5, the V gene TRBV25-1; possibly TRBD2 for D (5 bases). V lost 3 bases and J 2 bases, leaving 10 bases between the germline ends. The V gene's germline CDR1 is MGHDK and CDR2 SYGVNS. This CDR3 contains 14 residues. The CDR3 sequence is CASSDPGSQETQYF. In nucleotides, the CDR3 is TGTGCCAGCAGTGACCCGGGGAGTCAAGAGACCCAGTACTTC.

The V and J genes are TRBV5-4 and TRBJ2-1; D uncertain. The CDR3 totals 13 residues. CDR1 is SGHNT, CDR2 YYREEE, per germline (reference sequence). Trimming took off 4 bases at V and 8 bases at J, with 13 bases between the two ends. This CDR3 is CASSPLGRDEQFF. CDR3 nucleotide sequence: TGTGCCAGCAGCCCCCTTGGCCGCGATGAGCAGTTCTTC.

This chain links TRBV13 with TRBJ1-6; D may be TRBD1 (6 bases). The length of the CDR3 is 15 residues. Germline V gene sequence: CDR1 PRHDT, CDR2 FYEKMQ (reference sequence). The V end lost 5 bases, the J end lost 8 bases, and 16 bases lay between the germline ends. In DNA form, the CDR3 reads TGTGCCAGCAGCGCCGACTCAGGGGAAGATTCACCCCTCCACTTT. Its protein is CASSADSGEDSPLHF.

The genes are TRBV12-3 or TRBV12-4 and TRBJ2-1; D unresolved. The CDR3 length is 15 residues. Trimming took off 6 bases at V and 8 bases at J, with 20 bases between the two ends. CDR3 region: CASRETLHNTHEQFF. CDR3 DNA sequence: TGTGCCAGCAGAGAGACACTTCACAATACCCATGAGCAGTTCTTC.

V usage is TRBV29-1 and J usage is TRBJ2-1; D possibly corresponds to TRBD2 (6 bases). Germline V gene lookup returns CDR1 SQVTM and CDR2 ANQGSEA. The CDR3 consists of 12 residues. The V and J ends lost 4 bases and 5 bases respectively, with 9 bases between them. As DNA, the CDR3 is TGCAGCGTTGCTAGGGAGGACAATGAGCAGTTCTTC. Translating gives CSVAREDNEQFF.

The CDR3 DNA follows: TGCGCCAGCAGCCTCCAATTCGGGGACACTAGCACTGAAGCTTTCTTT. Protein product: CASSLQFGDTSTEAFF. The rearrangement uses TRBV4-1 and TRBJ1-1; D may be TRBD1 (6 bases). The CDR3 is 16 residues long. V was cut by 4 bases and J by 4 bases, with 19 bases left in between. Germline V gene lookup returns CDR1 MGHRA and CDR2 YSYEKL.

The V gene is TRBV20-1, the J gene TRBJ1-2; TRBD1 aligns across 10 bases. The CDR3 spans 16 residues. Germline values: CDR1 DFQATT, CDR2 SNEGSKA (reference sequence). Trimming removed 1 base from V and 4 bases from J; junction bases left unmatched: 9. CDR3 region: CSARAGGTGVVYGYTF. Here the CDR3 DNA reads TGCAGTGCTAGAGCAGGGGGGACAGGGGTCGTCTATGGCTACACCTTC.